This entry lists 27 T cell receptor beta chains sequenced from one sample in a study of cytomegalovirus exposure and HLA in healthy donors. TCRdb keeps only in-frame clones here, not all; method: immunoSEQ multiplex PCR. The sample carries about 220,000 clones, roughly 84% recorded once. Sequencing was performed on PBMCs. All receptors come from a woman aged 30 to 39 in good health and CMV-seropositive.

This chain links TRBV4-2 with TRBJ2-7, with TRBD2 matching over 12 bases. This CDR3 is built from 16 residues. CDR1 LGHNA and CDR2 YNFKEQ come from the germline V gene. J lost 5 bases, V lost 0 bases, and 5 bases had no gene match. This CDR3 reads CASSQDLLAGGDEQYF. CDR3 DNA: TGTGCCAGCAGCCAAGACCTCCTAGCGGGAGGGGACGAGCAGTACTTC.

The chain is built from TRBV28 and TRBJ1-2; D remains ambiguous. Germline CDR1 reads MDHEN; CDR2 reads SYDVKM. The CDR3 has 16 residues. Trimming took off 6 bases at V and 0 bases at J, with 17 bases between the two ends. The DNA for the CDR3 is TGTGCCAGCAGCTCTCCACCCAGGTTAACTAACTATGGCTACACCTTC. Protein product: CASSSPPRLTNYGYTF.

The V call is TRBV6-5, the J call TRBJ2-3, with 8 nucleotides matching TRBD2. The CDR3 loop spans 15 amino acids. Germline trimming cut 5 bases from V and 3 bases from J; bases unmatched to any gene: 7. Per the germline V gene, CDR1 is MNHEY and CDR2 is SVGAGI. The CDR3: CASSLRAGATDTQYF. CDR3 DNA: TGTGCCAGCAGTCTACGAGCGGGAGCTACAGATACGCAGTATTTT.

This sequence joins TRBV11-2 and TRBJ2-1; 9 bases line up with TRBD2. After removal of 0 bases from V and 15 bases from J, the junction contained 9 bases not matched to a gene. Germline values: CDR1 SGHAT, CDR2 FQNNGV. The CDR3 consists of 14 residues. The CDR3 nucleotides are TGTGCCAGCAGCTTAGATCCCTCAGCGGGAGGTCGGTTCTTC. Its translation: CASSLDPSAGGRFF.

This rearrangement joins TRBV15 to TRBJ2-1; 10 bases map to TRBD2. V trimming: 0 bases; J trimming: 9 bases; junction bases outside the gene matches: 8. Germline V gene lookup returns CDR1 LNHNV and CDR2 YYDKDF (reference sequence). There are 16 residues in the CDR3. CDR3 coding DNA: TGTGCCACCAGCAGAGAACAACTAGCGGGGAAGACTGAGCAGTTCTTC. It encodes CATSREQLAGKTEQFF.

The rearrangement joins TRBV19 to TRBJ1-5, with 7 nucleotides matching TRBD1. This CDR3 contains 18 residues. Germline CDR1 reads LNHDA; CDR2 reads SQIVND (reference sequence). V lost 4 bases to trimming and J lost 0 bases; unmatched junction nucleotides: 12. As DNA, the CDR3 is TGTGCCAGTAGTACCAGACAGGGTACCCCATATAGCAATCAGCCCCAGCATTTT. The encoded protein is CASSTRQGTPYSNQPQHF.

The V gene is TRBV5-1, the J gene TRBJ1-4; no clear D gene. The germline V and J ends were trimmed by 2 bases and 5 bases, with 10 bases remaining between them. The CDR3 is made up of 14 amino acids. CDR1 is SGHRS, CDR2 YFSETQ, per germline. CDR3 nucleotide sequence: TGCGCCAGCAGCTTATCAAACCACAATGAAAAACTGTTTTTT. It encodes CASSLSNHNEKLFF.

The V gene is TRBV29-1, the J gene TRBJ2-7, with 7 bases aligning to TRBD1. Looked up from germline, CDR1 is SQVTM and CDR2 is ANQGSEA. With 7 bases clipped from V and 3 bases from J, the junction kept 6 bases outside the gene matches. The CDR3 sequence is 12 residues long. This CDR3 reads CSGGRDSYEQYF. CDR3 bases: TGCAGCGGTGGCCGGGACAGCTACGAGCAGTACTTC.

The CDR3 protein is CSVRGTSGRASYEQYF. The CDR3 DNA reads as TGCAGCGTCCGCGGGACTAGCGGGAGGGCCTCCTACGAGCAGTACTTC. J is TRBJ2-7 and V is TRBV29-1, with 16 bases identical to TRBD2. CDR3 length: 16 amino acids. From germline, CDR1 is SQVTM and CDR2 ANQGSEA. Losses at the gene ends were 6 bases for V and 0 bases for J; bases not matched to a gene: 5.

V gene TRBV7-9 combines with J gene TRBJ1-1; perhaps TRBD1 as D (6 bases). The V end was cut by 5 bases, the J end by 0 bases, with 10 bases between. The CDR3 is made up of 14 amino acids. Germline V CDR1 and CDR2: SEHNR, FQNEAQ (reference sequence). CDR3 sequence: CASSPGAVNTEAFF. CDR3 in DNA: TGTGCCAGCAGCCCAGGGGCCGTGAACACTGAAGCTTTCTTT.

The chain has TRBV7-8 and TRBJ2-7; no firm D call. The CDR3 loop spans 15 amino acids. With 0 bases removed from V and 2 bases from J, the gap between germline ends came to 11 bases. Looked up from germline, CDR1 is SGHVS and CDR2 is FQNEAQ. CDR3 DNA sequence: TGTGCCAGCAGCTTAGCGGGCGGCACCACCTACGAGCAGTACTTC. It is translated as CASSLAGGTTYEQYF.

The V and J genes are TRBV15 and TRBJ2-2; D unresolved. The CDR3 runs 14 residues. V gave up 1 base and J gave up 8 bases, with 11 bases separating them. The germline CDR1 and CDR2 sequences are LNHNV and YYDKDF (reference sequence). The CDR3 region has the DNA TGTGCCACCAGCAGAGGGTTCGGGCGAGGGGAGCTGTTTTTT. Its protein is CATSRGFGRGELFF.

This chain joins TRBV27 and TRBJ2-3; D is uncertain. The CDR3 spans 12 residues. The ends were cut back, 6 bases at V and 6 bases at J, with 10 bases in the middle. CDR1 and CDR2 from the germline V gene are MNHEY and SMNVEV (reference sequence). CDR3: CASRTSWDTQYF. CDR3 DNA sequence: TGTGCCAGCAGGACCTCATGGGATACGCAGTATTTT.

This rearrangement joins TRBV2 to TRBJ2-3; 10 bases agree with TRBD2. CDR3 length: 14 amino acids. CDR1 and CDR2 from the germline V gene are SNHLY and FYNNEI. J gave up 3 bases and V 6 bases, and 3 bases lay outside the gene matches. CDR3: CASRWTSGTDTQYF. CDR3 bases: TGTGCCAGCAGATGGACTAGCGGAACAGATACGCAGTATTTT.

The V and J genes are TRBV20-1 and TRBJ2-1, with 11 bases identical to TRBD2. The V segment lost 6 bases and the J segment 9 bases; nucleotides outside the gene matches: 1. Looked up from germline, CDR1 is DFQATT and CDR2 is SNEGSKA (reference sequence). The CDR3 totals 11 residues. The CDR3 protein is CSAGLAGEQFF. In DNA, the CDR3 is TGCAGTGCAGGACTAGCGGGTGAGCAGTTCTTC.

This chain joins TRBV10-3 and TRBJ2-7, with 8 bases that match TRBD1. V was pared by 3 bases and J by 3 bases, with 7 bases of the junction left unmatched. CDR3 length equals 15 residues. Germline V CDR1 and CDR2: ENHRY, SYGVKD. CDR3 loop: CAISDADRDGYEQYF. In DNA form, the CDR3 reads TGTGCCATCAGTGACGCGGACAGGGACGGCTACGAGCAGTACTTC.

V gene TRBV28 combines with J gene TRBJ2-7; 8 bases fit TRBD1. The CDR3 has 15 amino acids. The ends lost 5 bases at V and 5 bases at J; junction bases unmatched: 11. Per germline, CDR1 MDHEN and CDR2 SYDVKM. As DNA, the CDR3 is TGTGCCAGCAGTCCATCAGGGGGCCATATGAACGAGCAGTACTTC. Encoded protein: CASSPSGGHMNEQYF.

The chain employs TRBV9 and TRBJ2-7, with TRBD1 identical over 8 bases. The CDR3 is 14 amino acids. Germline lookup yields CDR1 SGDLS and CDR2 YYNGEE. V was clipped by 5 bases and J by 0 bases; unmatched bases: 4. CDR3 loop: CASSEGQASYEQYF. CDR3 DNA: TGTGCCAGCAGTGAGGGACAGGCCTCCTACGAGCAGTACTTC.

In regard to this clone: The sample carries other DNA sequences with the same CDR3. The CDR3 region is CASSTQGSNQPQHF. In DNA, the CDR3 is TGTGCCAGCAGTACCCAGGGGAGCAATCAGCCCCAGCATTTT. The V and J genes are TRBV2 and TRBJ1-5; D possibly corresponds to TRBD1 (6 bases). V was clipped by 5 bases and J by 1 base, with 9 bases between them. CDR3 length: 14 residues. Germline assignment: CDR1 SNHLY and CDR2 FYNNEI.

The chain couples TRBV6-1 to TRBJ1-5; D possibly corresponds to TRBD1 (5 bases). V lost 1 base and J lost 6, with 13 bases in between. This CDR3 has 15 residues. Germline-derived CDR1 and CDR2 are MNHNS and SASEGT. As DNA, the CDR3 is TGTGCCAGCAGTGAAGACGGGGCAGGTAGTCAGCCCCAGCATTTT. It encodes CASSEDGAGSQPQHF.

The chain has TRBV5-4 and TRBJ1-2, with 8 bases matching TRBD1. Trimming cost V 4 bases and J 4 bases; bases outside gene matches: 6. Germline loops: CDR1 SGHNT, CDR2 YYREEE (reference sequence). CDR3 size: 14 residues. This chain's CDR3 is CASSPPDRGYGYTF. The DNA for the CDR3 is TGTGCCAGCAGCCCCCCAGACAGGGGCTATGGCTACACCTTC.

The V and J genes are TRBV5-6 and TRBJ1-2; 7 nucleotides align to TRBD1. CDR1 SGHDT and CDR2 YYEEEE come from the germline V gene. This CDR3 contains 15 residues. The trim removed 4 bases at V and 7 bases at J, leaving 13 bases unmatched. CDR3 sequence (DNA): TGTGCCAGCAGCCCGGGGGACAGAGGCTGGGGTGGCTACACCTTC. Its protein product is CASSPGDRGWGGYTF. The full variable domain, with the rest looked up from reference TRBV5-6 and TRBJ1-2, is DAGVTQSPTHLIKTRGQQVTLRCSPKSGHDTVSWYQQALGQGPQFIFQYYEEEERQRGNFPDRFSGHQFPNYSSELNVNALLLGDSALYLCASSPGDRGWGGYTFGSGTRLTVV.

The chain has TRBV5-1 and TRBJ1-2, with TRBD1 matching 11 bases. Germline values: CDR1 SGHRS, CDR2 YFSETQ. V dropped 4 bases and J dropped 8; count of bases not matched to a gene: 7. The CDR3 sequence is 14 residues long. This CDR3 is CASSNGQGAWGYTF. CDR3 nucleotides: TGCGCCAGCAGCAACGGACAGGGGGCTTGGGGCTACACCTTC.

The chain employs TRBV4-2 and TRBJ2-1; tentatively, D is TRBD1 (5 bases). CDR3 length equals 17 residues. V lost 0 bases and J 5 bases, leaving 17 bases between the germline ends. In germline, CDR1 is LGHNA, CDR2 YNFKEQ. CDR3 DNA sequence: TGTGCCAGCAGCCAAGAACCGGTTGCGACAGCCAACAATGAGCAGTTCTTC. Amino acids: CASSQEPVATANNEQFF.

In the case of this clone: This sample includes further DNA sequences coding for the same CDR3. The J gene is TRBJ1-1, the V gene TRBV30; D perhaps matches TRBD1 (5 bases). The CDR3 sequence is 12 residues long. Germline assignment: CDR1 GTSNPN and CDR2 SVGIG (reference sequence). Trimming took off 4 bases at V and 0 bases at J, with 6 bases between the two ends. The CDR3: CAWTGLNTEAFF. Here the CDR3 DNA reads TGTGCCTGGACAGGGTTGAACACTGAAGCTTTCTTT. Full variable domain (outside the CDR3, taken from reference TRBV30 and TRBJ1-1): SQTIHQWPATLVQPVGSPLSLECTVEGTSNPNLYWYRQAAGRGLQLLFYSVGIGQISSEVPQNLSASRPQDRQFILSSKKLLLSDSGFYLCAWTGLNTEAFFGQGTRLTVV.

The table lists this clone with a count of one. The rearrangement uses TRBV6-5 and TRBJ2-1; 7 nucleotides agree with TRBD2. Germline V gene data show CDR1 as MNHEY and CDR2 as SVGAGI. Trimming at V came to 5 bases and at J to 7 bases, leaving 5 bases not matched to a gene. This CDR3 has 13 amino acids. The CDR3 sequence: CASSLAVGNEQFF. The CDR3 DNA is TGTGCCAGCAGTCTAGCGGTCGGAAATGAGCAGTTCTTC.

CDR3 loop: CASSYSQREVPYEQYF. DNA for the CDR3: TGTGCCAGCAGTTACTCGCAGCGGGAGGTCCCCTACGAGCAGTACTTC. The chain has TRBV6-5 and TRBJ2-7; TRBD2 matches 9 bases. There are 16 residues in the CDR3. Trimming at V came to 0 bases and at J to 2 bases, leaving 5 bases not matched to a gene. Germline CDR1 and CDR2: MNHEY and SVGAGI.